These T cell receptor beta chains were read from a single sample in a study of molecular identifiers for immune sequencing clone quantification. TCRdb used MiXCR to reprocess the PCR reads, holding one entry per CDR3 protein. This table holds 85,000 to 100,000 distinct CDR3 sequences, 20% to 25% found once. Sequenced sample: naive CD8+ T cells from blood, with Jurkat cell RNA spiked in. These receptors came from a human donor in good health. Some libraries in this study had Jurkat cell RNA spiked in. Both conserved end residues are part of each CDR3. D genes are given only for firm matches. For some rows the clone size is stated as once, few or many, or as a class when expanded; others skip it.

d_call: -; v_call: TRBV29-1; clone_size: -; j_call: TRBJ2-7; cdr3_aa: CGVGVSPYEQYF; cdr3_nt: TGCGGCGTTGGTGTATCCCCCTACGAGCAGTACTTC
d_call: TRBD2; v_call: TRBV29-1; clone_size: many; j_call: TRBJ2-5; cdr3_aa: CSAEMGLAGPGETQYF; cdr3_nt: TGCAGCGCTGAGATGGGACTAGCGGGGCCCGGAGAGACCCAGTACTTC
d_call: -; v_call: TRBV12-5; clone_size: many; j_call: TRBJ2-4; cdr3_aa: CASGLRTGIAKNIQYF; cdr3_nt: TGTGCTAGTGGTTTGAGGACTGGGATAGCCAAAAACATTCAGTACTTC
d_call: -; v_call: TRBV20-1; clone_size: -; j_call: TRBJ2-7; cdr3_aa: CGAKFRWKGSYEQYF; cdr3_nt: TGCGGTGCTAAGTTTAGGTGGAAGGGCTCCTACGAGCAGTACTTC
d_call: -; v_call: TRBV7-2; clone_size: many; j_call: TRBJ2-4; cdr3_aa: CASSLGGVRPTQAKNIQYF; cdr3_nt: TGTGCCAGCAGCTTAGGAGGAGTCAGACCGACTCAAGCCAAAAACATTCAGTACTTC
d_call: -; v_call: TRBV20-1; clone_size: few; j_call: TRBJ1-2; cdr3_aa: CSAEPGRPAGNYGYTF; cdr3_nt: TGCAGTGCTGAACCGGGACGTCCGGCCGGTAACTATGGCTACACCTTC
d_call: -; v_call: TRBV4-1; clone_size: many; j_call: TRBJ1-1; cdr3_aa: CASSQPPTEAFF; cdr3_nt: TGCGCCAGCAGCCAACCCCCCACTGAAGCTTTCTTT
d_call: -; v_call: TRBV25-1; clone_size: many; j_call: TRBJ2-5; cdr3_aa: CASSGGGSYETQYF; cdr3_nt: TGTGCCAGCAGTGGCGGCGGGTCGTACGAGACCCAGTACTTC
d_call: TRBD2; v_call: TRBV9; clone_size: -; j_call: TRBJ2-7; cdr3_aa: CASSAGGGTYEQYF; cdr3_nt: TGTGCCAGCAGCGCGGGAGGGGGGACCTACGAGCAGTACTTC
d_call: -; v_call: TRBV11-2; clone_size: many; j_call: TRBJ2-7; cdr3_aa: CASSTAQSAPEQYF; cdr3_nt: TGTGCCAGCAGTACTGCACAGTCCGCCCCGGAGCAGTACTTC
d_call: -; v_call: TRBV5-1; clone_size: -; j_call: TRBJ2-7; cdr3_aa: CASSLGYVYEQYF; cdr3_nt: TGCGCCAGCAGCTTGGGTTACGTCTACGAGCAGTACTTC
d_call: -; v_call: TRBV19; clone_size: few; j_call: TRBJ1-1; cdr3_aa: CASSCGIRLDDTEAFF; cdr3_nt: TGTGCCAGTAGCTGCGGAATTAGACTAGACGACACTGAAGCTTTCTTT
d_call: -; v_call: TRBV6-5; clone_size: many; j_call: TRBJ1-1; cdr3_aa: CASSYHREGTEAFF; cdr3_nt: TGTGCCAGCAGTTATCACAGGGAGGGCACTGAAGCTTTCTTT
d_call: -; v_call: TRBV7-8; clone_size: few; j_call: TRBJ2-1; cdr3_aa: CASSSTPRQALYNEQFF; cdr3_nt: TGTGCCAGCAGCTCTACCCCACGACAGGCTCTATACAATGAGCAGTTCTTC
d_call: TRBD1; v_call: TRBV5-4; clone_size: many; j_call: TRBJ2-3; cdr3_aa: CASSLKQGETDTQYF; cdr3_nt: TGTGCCAGCAGCTTGAAACAGGGGGAGACAGATACGCAGTATTTT
d_call: -; v_call: TRBV7-2; clone_size: many; j_call: TRBJ2-1; cdr3_aa: CASSFRTTSSYNEQFF; cdr3_nt: TGTGCCAGCAGCTTCCGGACTACTAGCTCCTACAATGAGCAGTTCTTC
d_call: TRBD1; v_call: TRBV27; clone_size: few; j_call: TRBJ2-7; cdr3_aa: CASSLGTGAAYEQYF; cdr3_nt: TGTGCCAGCAGTTTGGGGACAGGGGCAGCCTACGAGCAGTACTTC
d_call: TRBD2; v_call: TRBV4-2; clone_size: few; j_call: TRBJ2-7; cdr3_aa: CASSQEGGGRAEQYF; cdr3_nt: TGTGCCAGCAGCCAAGAAGGTGGCGGGAGGGCCGAGCAGTACTTC
d_call: -; v_call: TRBV7-9; clone_size: -; j_call: TRBJ2-1; cdr3_aa: CASSLSGTNEQFF; cdr3_nt: TGTGCCAGCAGCTTATCCGGAACCAATGAGCAGTTCTTC
d_call: -; v_call: TRBV20-1; clone_size: many; j_call: TRBJ1-2; cdr3_aa: CSARAPGIYGYTF; cdr3_nt: TGCAGTGCTAGAGCGCCAGGCATTTATGGCTACACCTTC
d_call: -; v_call: TRBV4-3; clone_size: -; j_call: TRBJ2-2; cdr3_aa: CASSLSGTSHTGELFF; cdr3_nt: TGCGCCAGCAGCCTCTCCGGGACATCGCACACCGGGGAGCTGTTTTTT
d_call: -; v_call: TRBV6-2/TRBV6-3; clone_size: -; j_call: TRBJ2-7; cdr3_aa: CASSSAVYEQYF; cdr3_nt: TGTGCCAGCAGCTCTGCGGTCTACGAGCAGTACTTC
d_call: TRBD2; v_call: TRBV24-1; clone_size: few; j_call: TRBJ2-7; cdr3_aa: CATSDSRLAGDYEQYF; cdr3_nt: TGTGCCACCAGTGACTCGAGACTAGCGGGAGACTACGAGCAGTACTTC
d_call: -; v_call: TRBV6-1; clone_size: many; j_call: TRBJ2-7; cdr3_aa: CASRELGRVYEQYF; cdr3_nt: TGTGCCAGCAGAGAATTGGGCAGAGTCTACGAGCAGTACTTC
d_call: -; v_call: TRBV5-1; clone_size: many; j_call: TRBJ2-7; cdr3_aa: CASSLKGEAYEQYF; cdr3_nt: TGCGCCAGCAGCTTGAAGGGGGAGGCCTACGAGCAGTACTTC
d_call: -; v_call: TRBV6-5; clone_size: many; j_call: TRBJ2-5; cdr3_aa: CASSPGSFLAQYF; cdr3_nt: TGTGCCAGCAGCCCCGGGAGCTTCTTAGCCCAGTACTTC
d_call: TRBD1; v_call: TRBV12-3/TRBV12-4; clone_size: -; j_call: TRBJ2-1; cdr3_aa: CASSPSGTGRYNEQFF; cdr3_nt: TGTGCCAGCAGCCCATCCGGGACAGGGAGGTACAATGAGCAGTTCTTC
d_call: -; v_call: TRBV28; clone_size: many; j_call: TRBJ2-7; cdr3_aa: CASSLRQVQTYEQYF; cdr3_nt: TGTGCCAGCAGCCTCCGACAGGTCCAAACCTACGAGCAGTACTTC
d_call: -; v_call: TRBV7-6; clone_size: many; j_call: TRBJ2-3; cdr3_aa: CASSLSGGTEDTQYF; cdr3_nt: TGTGCCAGCAGCTTATCGGGGGGCACAGAAGATACGCAGTATTTT
d_call: -; v_call: TRBV4-1; clone_size: few; j_call: TRBJ2-7; cdr3_aa: CASSQAAMGASSYEQYF; cdr3_nt: TGCGCCAGCAGCCAAGCTGCCATGGGGGCCAGCTCCTACGAGCAGTACTTC